The present T cell receptor (beta chain) was sequenced within a study of blood T cell repertoires in COVID-19. Study summary: Donors in the United States, Italy and Spain gave samples during acute or convalescent COVID-19.

Followed longitudinally, the Seattle patients had been enrolled during active infection. The junction had 11 bases not matched to a gene; V was cut back by 6 bases and J by 1 base. The CDR3 has 16 amino acids. Germline-derived CDR1 and CDR2 are MNHNY and SVGAGI (reference sequence). Only in-frame clones appear in the TCRdb table, and some are missing; sequencing was by immunoSEQ multiplex PCR. The top ten hold under 45% of the sample, which has about 56,000 clones, 80% to 90% seen once. This sequence was found in a woman in her sixties or seventies with COVID-19, enrolled during active disease. The rearrangement uses TRBV6-6 and TRBJ1-2, with 7 bases aligning to TRBD1. The sequencing input was peripheral blood. The CDR3 spells CASSTEPTGNNYGYTF. CDR3 bases: TGTGCCAGCAGCACCGAGCCGACAGGGAATAACTATGGCTACACCTTC.